A single sample gave rise to the 4 T cell receptor beta chains below, sequenced in a study of PD-1 blockade in classical Hodgkin lymphoma. The protocol was immunoSEQ multiplex PCR, while the TCRdb copy is restricted to in-frame clones and leaves out a portion. The sample holds roughly 90,000 clones, about 83% seen once. Time point meaning: cycle 4 day 1 (C4D1), after 5 to 7 weeks of nivolumab. Autologous stem cell transplantation was followed by relapse in every patient, and brentuximab vedotin exposure varied. Specimen: peripheral blood mononuclear cells (PBMCs), collected before the fourth cycle of nivolumab. The receptor set was obtained from a human donor with classical Hodgkin lymphoma.

The V gene is TRBV5-1, the J gene TRBJ2-7, with 9 bases identical to TRBD2. In germline, CDR1 is SGHRS, CDR2 YFSETQ. V shed 2 bases and J 7 bases; nucleotides not matched to a gene: 7. The CDR3 covers 14 residues. The CDR3 sequence is CASSFGSGSQEQYF. In nucleotides, the CDR3 is TGCGCCAGCAGCTTTGGTAGCGGGAGTCAAGAGCAGTACTTC.

This sequence joins TRBV5-6 and TRBJ1-2; D remains unclear. Germline V gene data show CDR1 as SGHDT and CDR2 as YYEEEE. The CDR3 has 12 amino acids. V shed 3 bases and J shed 10 bases, with 13 bases lying between them. The CDR3 spells CASSSPTGDYTF. As DNA, the CDR3 is TGTGCCAGCAGCTCACCAACGGGAGACTACACCTTC.

The DNA of the CDR3 is TGTGCCAGCAGTCGGACCCTCCCGTTTAACACCGGGGAGCTGTTTTTT. Translation gives CASSRTLPFNTGELFF. J is TRBJ2-2 and V is TRBV2, with no clear D. V lost 5 bases and J 2 bases, leaving 15 bases between the germline ends. Germline loops: CDR1 SNHLY, CDR2 FYNNEI. The CDR3 runs to 16 residues. The full variable domain, its missing parts supplied by reference TRBV2 and TRBJ2-2, is EPEVTQTPSHQVTQMGQEVILRCVPISNHLYFYWYRQILGQKVEFLVSFYNNEISEKSEIFDDQFSVERPDGSNFTLKIRSTKLEDSAMYFCASSRTLPFNTGELFFGEGSRLTVL.

In its sample, this clone was seen once. V gene TRBV10-3 combines with J gene TRBJ2-2, with a possible D match to TRBD2 (5 bases). V was pared by 0 bases and J by 4 bases, with 6 bases between. There are 14 residues in the CDR3. CDR1 is ENHRY and CDR2 is SYGVKD in the germline V gene. CDR3 loop: CAISESGSTGELFF. CDR3 DNA sequence: TGTGCCATCAGTGAGTCAGGGAGCACCGGGGAGCTGTTTTTT.